A selection of T cell receptor beta chains follows, all from one sample in a study of shared clonotypes between healthy human individuals. Clones were sequenced by immunoSEQ multiplex PCR, and TCRdb holds only the in-frame ones, with some missing. The profile shows about 690,000 clones, less than 95% of them singletons. Sequences were obtained from memory CD8+ T cells from PBMCs. The receptors were sampled from a man between 18 and 29 years old in good health. Some clones in this sample may be carry-over from other donors' samples. The CDR3 runs from the conserved cysteine through the conserved F or W.

>TRBJ2-6|TRBV6-4
CASSDSRDSGANVLTF
>TRBJ2-1|TRBV10-2
CASREQGAGEMSYNEQFF
>TRBJ2-7|TRBV27
CASSLSAGGLYEQYF
>TRBJ1-2|TRBV28
CASSLGGEGFYGYTF
>TRBJ2-7|TRBV5-4
CASSHRTGGAYEQYF
>TRBJ2-7|TRBV7-9
CASSHLAGGGFYEQYF
>TRBJ2-7|TRBV13
CASSSPGQEGPYEQYF
>TRBJ2-7|TRBV9
CASSAGGESYEQYF
>TRBJ2-3|TRBV2
CASRTSGRSDTQYF
>TRBJ1-1|TRBV7-9
CASSHGWGDSEAFF
>TRBJ1-1|TRBV7-8
CASSPRTGTEAFF
>TRBJ2-5|TRBV5-1
CASVQTGGLRETQYF
>TRBJ2-1|TRBV30
CAWSAGGLYNEQFF
>TRBJ2-1|TRBV9
CASSVVGPPVSGDSLFF